This TCR beta chain was profiled in a study of control samples from healthy donors and cancer patients. Generated by immunoSEQ multiplex PCR, the TCRdb table keeps only in-frame clones and is missing some. Here the sample spans some 150,000 clones, around 94% being singletons. V lost 4 bases to trimming and J lost 1 base; unmatched junction nucleotides: 1. The V gene's germline CDR1 is LNHDA and CDR2 SQIVND (reference sequence). The CDR3 loop spans 14 amino acids. This chain joins TRBV19 and TRBJ2-3, with 8 positions matching TRBD1. Material: PBMCs. The source is a man aged 55 to 69 with colorectal cancer. The chain's CDR3 is CASSKGQGTDTQYF. As DNA, the CDR3 is TGTGCCAGTAGTAAGGGACAGGGCACAGATACGCAGTATTTT. The complete variable domain, with remaining parts taken from reference TRBV19 and TRBJ2-3, reads DGGITQSPKYLFRKEGQNVTLSCEQNLNHDAMYWYRQDPGQGLRLIYYSQIVNDFQKGDIAEGYSVSREKKESFPLTVTSAQKNPTAFYLCASSKGQGTDTQYFGPGTRLTVL.